The clone carrying this T cell receptor beta chain was detected only a few times. This record comes from a study of T-cell reconstitution after alpha-beta-depleted transplantation in children. Molecular barcoding with unique molecular identifiers was used for the TCRbeta library. TCRdb reprocessed the PCR reads with MiXCR, giving one entry per CDR3 protein. There are 250,000 or so distinct CDR3 sequences in the sample; 20% to 30% occur only once, and roughly 5% lies in the top ten. The germline V gene has CDR1 MDHEN and CDR2 SYDVKM. This CDR3 comprises 13 residues. Trimming took 7 bases from V and 14 from J; bases not matched to a gene: 11.

This TCR was sampled from a female patient younger than 10 who had a stem cell transplant for congenital amegakaryocytic thrombocytopenia, so the T cells may come from the graft donor. This sequence joins TRBV28 and TRBJ1-6; 7 nucleotides align to TRBD1. The sample was PBMCs, mostly from graft donor cells, taken 360 days after TCRalphabeta/CD19-depleted stem cell transplant. The CDR3 DNA follows: TGTGCCAGCAAGACAGGGAAGGGGAGGGCCCTCCACTTT. The encoded protein is CASKTGKGRALHF.